The TCR beta chain described here comes from a study of blood T cell repertoires in COVID-19. Study at large: PBMCs, B-cell-depleted T cells, or T cells provided the cDNA or gDNA that made up the material.

CDR3 length: 13 amino acids. Looked up from germline, CDR1 is MGHDK and CDR2 is SYGVNS. Deletions cut 10 bases from V and 7 bases from J, with 16 bases between. Each participant's cohort was designated according to participant-reported clinical history. Profiling relied on immunoSEQ multiplex PCR, and the TCRdb table lists in-frame clones only, not all of them. The sample carries a few hundred thousand clones, 70% to 90% recorded once. Specimen: PBMCs or T cells enriched from blood (not recorded which). The rearrangement uses TRBV25-1 and TRBJ1-4, with D unclear. This TCR was recovered from a man aged 40-49 years in a cohort exposed to, infected with or recovered from COVID-19 (not recorded which). CDR3 sequence reads: CATTDGGIEKLFF. The CDR3 DNA follows: TGTGCCACTACGGACGGAGGGATTGAAAAACTGTTTTTT.